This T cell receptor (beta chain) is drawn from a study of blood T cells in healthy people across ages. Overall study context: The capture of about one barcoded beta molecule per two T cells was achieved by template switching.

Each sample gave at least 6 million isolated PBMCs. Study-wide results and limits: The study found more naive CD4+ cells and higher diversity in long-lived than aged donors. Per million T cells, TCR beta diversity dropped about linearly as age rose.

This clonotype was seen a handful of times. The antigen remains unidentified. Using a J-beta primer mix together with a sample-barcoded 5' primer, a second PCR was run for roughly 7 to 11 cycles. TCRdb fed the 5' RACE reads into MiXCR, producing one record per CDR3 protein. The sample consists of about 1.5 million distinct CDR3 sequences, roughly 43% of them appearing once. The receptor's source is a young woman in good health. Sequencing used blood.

The CDR3 sequence: CASSQDDLPPYNEQFF. The CDR3 DNA follows: TGCGCCAGCAGCCAAGACGACTTACCGCCTTACAATGAGCAGTTCTTC. The chain employs TRBV4-3 and TRBJ2-1; D is unclear. Trimming took 0 bases from V and 4 from J, leaving 13 bases between them. Germline V gene data show CDR1 as LGHNA and CDR2 as YSLEER. The CDR3 covers 16 residues.